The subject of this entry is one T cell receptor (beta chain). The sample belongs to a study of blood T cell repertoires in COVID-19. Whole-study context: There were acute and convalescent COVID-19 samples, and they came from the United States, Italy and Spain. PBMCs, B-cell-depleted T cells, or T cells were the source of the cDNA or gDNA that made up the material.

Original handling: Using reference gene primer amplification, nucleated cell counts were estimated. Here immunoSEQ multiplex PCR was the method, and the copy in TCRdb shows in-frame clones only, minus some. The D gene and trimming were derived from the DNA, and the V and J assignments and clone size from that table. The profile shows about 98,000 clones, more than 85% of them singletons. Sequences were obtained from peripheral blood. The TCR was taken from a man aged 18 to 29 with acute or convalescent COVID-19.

The CDR3 loop is CASSLNSRERAFF. CDR3 coding DNA: TGTGCCAGCAGCTTAAATAGCAGGGAACGGGCTTTCTTT. The chain employs TRBV7-2 and TRBJ1-1; possibly TRBD1 for D (5 bases). CDR3 length: 13 residues. Germline V gene sequence: CDR1 SGHTA, CDR2 FQGNSA. The V and J ends lost 2 bases and 11 bases respectively, with 15 bases between them.